Below are 24 T cell receptor beta chains sequenced from a single sample in a study of control samples from healthy donors and cancer patients. The repertoire was sequenced with immunoSEQ multiplex PCR; TCRdb's copy has only in-frame clones and lacks some. The sample yields 120,000 to 150,000 clones, 80% to 95% seen once. Sequenced: blood. These receptors came from a man aged 25-40 years in good health.

The chain carries TRBV5-4 and TRBJ2-7; 9 bases agree with TRBD2. The CDR3 is made up of 14 amino acids. Trimming took 0 bases from V and 3 from J; bases not matched to a gene: 1. Germline CDR1 reads SGHNT; CDR2 reads YYREEE (reference sequence). CDR3 sequence reads: CASSLGLADYEQYF. DNA of the CDR3: TGTGCCAGCAGCTTGGGACTAGCGGACTACGAGCAGTACTTC.

The rearrangement links TRBV4-2 to TRBJ1-1, with D uncertain. CDR1 and CDR2 (germline): LGHNA, YNFKEQ. The CDR3 has 12 amino acids. V was clipped by 0 bases and J by 11 bases, with 10 bases between them. The CDR3 reads CASSQEGRRAFF. The CDR3 DNA sequence: TGTGCCAGCAGCCAAGAAGGACGGAGGGCTTTCTTT.

The chain recombines TRBV5-8 with TRBJ1-1; D not resolved. Germline V lookup: CDR1 SGHTS, CDR2 YDEGEE. The length of the CDR3 is 14 residues. V was trimmed by 6 bases and J by 0 bases, leaving 12 bases between them. CDR3 DNA: TGTGCCAGCAAGGCCAGCACTATGAACACTGAAGCTTTCTTT. This translates into CASKASTMNTEAFF.

This sequence joins TRBV2 and TRBJ2-3; D is tentatively TRBD1 or TRBD2 (5 bases each). Trimming took 6 bases from V and 5 from J, leaving 12 bases between them. CDR1 and CDR2 (germline): SNHLY, FYNNEI. This CDR3 contains 13 residues. The CDR3 sequence is CASRGDGQDTQYF. Written as DNA, the CDR3 is TGTGCCAGCAGGGGGGACGGCCAAGATACGCAGTATTTT.

The rearrangement uses TRBV6-5 and TRBJ1-2, with 10 nucleotides matching TRBD1. Germline trimming cut 4 bases from V and 8 bases from J; bases unmatched to any gene: 7. The CDR3 totals 14 residues. The germline V gene has CDR1 MNHEY and CDR2 SVGAGI. The CDR3 nucleotides read TGTGCCAGCAGTTTGGACAGGGGGATTGGGGGCTACACCTTC. It codes for CASSLDRGIGGYTF.

The J gene is TRBJ2-7, the V gene TRBV14; D is uncertain. V dropped 0 bases and J dropped 3 bases, with 6 bases sitting between them. Germline CDR1 and CDR2: SGHDN and FVKESK. This CDR3 has 13 residues. Here the CDR3 DNA reads TGTGCCAGCAGCCAAGAACAGTTCTACGAGCAGTACTTC. The encoded protein is CASSQEQFYEQYF.

There are many counts of this clone. The chain combines TRBV10-3 with TRBJ2-3; 10 nucleotides agree with TRBD2. This CDR3 is built from 18 residues. V lost 4 bases, J lost 0 bases, and 10 bases stayed unmatched. Germline V CDR1 and CDR2: ENHRY, SYGVKD. CDR3 in amino acids: CAISGLRLAGESTDTQYF. Written as DNA, the CDR3 is TGTGCCATCAGTGGGCTCCGTCTAGCGGGGGAAAGCACAGATACGCAGTATTTT.

The chain recombines TRBV12-5 with TRBJ1-3; 7 nucleotides line up with TRBD1. Germline CDR1 is LGHNT and CDR2 is FRNRAP. The CDR3 is 14 residues long. V trimming: 3 bases; J trimming: 7 bases; junction bases outside the gene matches: 6. CDR3 sequence: CASGFGGGANTIYF. CDR3 in DNA: TGTGCTAGTGGTTTTGGAGGGGGCGCGAACACCATATATTTT.

The V gene is TRBV4-1, the J gene TRBJ1-5; maybe TRBD1 (6 bases). The germline V gene encodes CDR1 MGHRA and CDR2 YSYEKL. The V and J ends lost 1 base and 1 base respectively, with 8 bases between them. The CDR3 consists of 15 residues. CDR3 bases: TGCGCCAGCAGCCAAGGGCAGGGGAGCAATCAGCCCCAGCATTTT. It codes for CASSQGQGSNQPQHF.

The gene calls are TRBV5-1 and TRBJ1-1, with D maybe TRBD1 (5 bases). This CDR3 region has 13 residues. The V gene lost 4 bases and the J gene lost 4 bases, with 11 bases spanning the gap. Germline-derived CDR1 and CDR2 are SGHRS and YFSETQ. The CDR3 DNA follows: TGCGCCAGCAGCCCAGGGACGGCCACTGAAGCTTTCTTT. This sequence encodes CASSPGTATEAFF. Full variable domain (outside the CDR3, taken from reference TRBV5-1 and TRBJ1-1): KAGVTQTPRYLIKTRGQQVTLSCSPISGHRSVSWYQQTPGQGLQFLFEYFSETQRNKGNFPGRFSGRQFSNSRSEMNVSTLELGDSALYLCASSPGTATEAFFGQGTRLTVV.

This clone has only one observation. The DNA for the CDR3 is TGCGCCAGCAGCCCCTGGACTAGCGGGGGGGCCACCGGGGAGCTGTTTTTT. It codes for CASSPWTSGGATGELFF. The chain has TRBV5-1 and TRBJ2-2; 15 bases map to TRBD2. Germline CDR1 SGHRS, CDR2 YFSETQ. The CDR3 loop spans 17 amino acids. The V and J ends lost 4 bases and 4 bases, in that order; junction bases with no gene match: 5.

The chain combines TRBV10-3 with TRBJ1-2; D remains unclear. From germline, CDR1 is ENHRY and CDR2 SYGVKD. This CDR3 is 15 amino acids long. The ends were cut back, 0 bases at V and 2 bases at J, with 10 bases in the middle. The CDR3 DNA sequence: TGTGCCATCAGTGAGTCAAAGGCAGCCAACTATGGCTACACCTTC. Amino acids: CAISESKAANYGYTF.

A single count supports this clone. The rearrangement links TRBV29-1 to TRBJ1-1; D might be TRBD1 (6 bases). Germline V gene data show CDR1 as SQVTM and CDR2 as ANQGSEA. V was clipped by 0 bases and J by 4 bases, with 12 bases between them. The CDR3 length is 14 residues. CDR3 protein: CSVEDPRGGTEAFF. For the CDR3, the DNA is TGCAGCGTTGAAGATCCTAGGGGGGGCACTGAAGCTTTCTTT.

The V call is TRBV2, the J call TRBJ2-7; TRBD1 might be the D (6 bases). The CDR3 is 12 amino acids. Germline-derived CDR1 and CDR2 are SNHLY and FYNNEI. Trimming pared 5 bases from V and 3 bases from J, leaving 8 bases between. The CDR3 is CASSTGFYEQYF. Here the CDR3 DNA reads TGTGCCAGCAGTACAGGGTTCTACGAGCAGTACTTC.

The CDR3 here is CASSPQIESNQPQHF. In DNA, the CDR3 is TGTGCCAGCTCACCACAGATCGAAAGCAATCAGCCCCAGCATTTT. The rearrangement joins TRBV18 to TRBJ1-5; D is uncertain. The V end was cut by 1 base, the J end by 1 base, with 8 bases between. The germline gives CDR1 KGHSH, CDR2 LQKENI. CDR3 size: 15 residues.

As for this clone: Distinct nucleotide sequences in the sample also encode this CDR3. The rearrangement joins TRBV12-5 to TRBJ2-1, with TRBD2 matching 11 bases. J gave up 5 bases and V 5 bases, and 2 bases lay outside the gene matches. The CDR3 runs 14 residues. The V gene's germline CDR1 is LGHNT and CDR2 FRNRAP. CDR3 in amino acids: CASGLAGGDNEQFF. CDR3 DNA: TGTGCTAGTGGTCTAGCGGGGGGTGACAATGAGCAGTTCTTC.

This chain links TRBV19 with TRBJ2-2; 10 bases align to TRBD2. Trimming cost V 7 bases and J 1 base; bases outside gene matches: 3. Germline CDR1 LNHDA, CDR2 SQIVND (reference sequence). The CDR3 is 15 amino acids. CDR3 bases: TGTGCCAGTAACGTAGCGGGGGGGAACACCGGGGAGCTGTTTTTT. This encodes CASNVAGGNTGELFF.

The DNA of the CDR3 is TGTGCCAGCAGTCTGACCGCTGGGAATGAGCAGTTCTTC. Amino acids: CASSLTAGNEQFF. The chain is built from TRBV6-5 and TRBJ2-1; D is ambiguous. The CDR3 is 13 residues long. Deletions cut 5 bases from V and 7 bases from J, with 12 bases between. Germline V lookup: CDR1 MNHEY, CDR2 SVGAGI.

This CDR3 reads CASRIRDDTGELFF. Written as DNA, the CDR3 is TGTGCCAGCAGGATCCGGGACGACACCGGGGAGCTGTTTTTT. The chain employs TRBV4-2 and TRBJ2-2, with D perhaps assigned TRBD1 or TRBD2 (5 bases each). Germline-derived CDR1 and CDR2 are LGHNA and YNFKEQ. V was cut by 6 bases and J by 3 bases, with 11 bases left in between. CDR3 length: 14 amino acids.

This chain connects TRBV5-1 to TRBJ2-1, with 7 positions matching TRBD1. The V gene end was trimmed by 7 bases and the J gene end by 6 bases; junction bases not matched to a gene: 10. CDR3 length: 14 residues. The germline gives CDR1 SGHRS, CDR2 YFSETQ. The CDR3 sequence is CASLSTGVSNEQFF. The CDR3 region has the DNA TGCGCCAGCCTTTCCACAGGGGTGAGCAATGAGCAGTTCTTC.

This chain uses TRBV7-2 with TRBJ1-2; D ambiguous. This CDR3 has 14 residues. In germline, CDR1 is SGHTA, CDR2 FQGNSA. Trimming left V 2 bases short and J 2 bases short, with 9 bases between. The CDR3 DNA is TGTGCCAGCAGCTTATATCAGACCAACTATGGCTACACCTTC. Protein sequence: CASSLYQTNYGYTF.

In the case of this clone: The same CDR3 also results from other DNA sequences found in this sample. The V call is TRBV28, the J call TRBJ1-5; 9 bases fit TRBD1. Germline CDR1 MDHEN, CDR2 SYDVKM. The junction had 6 bases not matched to a gene; V was cut back by 5 bases and J by 7 bases. This CDR3 contains 14 residues. The CDR3 region has the DNA TGTGCCAGCAGTACCGGGACAGGGTTACAGCCCCAGCATTTT. It codes for CASSTGTGLQPQHF.

The chain recombines TRBV6-5 with TRBJ1-1, with 7 bases that match TRBD1. Germline V gives CDR1 MNHEY, CDR2 SVGAGI. V lost 10 bases, J lost 8 bases, and 16 bases stayed unmatched. The CDR3 loop spans 14 amino acids. The CDR3 DNA reads TGTGCCACGCACACTGGAGGTCGGGACAGAGAAGCTTTCTTT. As protein: CATHTGGRDREAFF.

This clone was seen a handful of times. This chain connects TRBV7-3 to TRBJ1-6, with D possibly matching TRBD1 (6 bases). Trimming took 5 bases from V and 7 from J, leaving 15 bases between them. The CDR3 extends over 15 amino acids. Germline V gives CDR1 SGHTA, CDR2 FQGTGA. CDR3 in amino acids: CASSNTGPGNSPLHF. For the CDR3, the DNA is TGTGCCAGCAGCAATACAGGGCCTGGGAATTCACCCCTCCACTTT.